This TCR beta chain was obtained from a study of T cells in Graves' hyperthyroidism and ophthalmopathy. Any patient presenting with uncontrolled infection, other autoimmune disease, pregnancy or lactation was left out. Diagnoses were made from clinical symptoms, serum measures (thyroxine and TRAb), thyroid ultrasound and orbital computed tomography. PBMCs were derived from under 13 ml fresh peripheral blood. Overall study results and limits: Most clonotypes expanded in thyroid above 0.001 were likewise present in blood.

Amplification of TCR beta CDR3 regions used RNA as the template. First-round RT-PCR with HTBI primers amplified the TCR CDR3 region. TCRdb re-derived calls from the multiplex PCR reads in MiXCR, one entry per CDR3 protein. The sample lists fewer than 250,000 distinct CDR3 sequences; around 26% were seen once. Of note for this clonotype: Its antigen is unidentified.

Germline-derived CDR1 and CDR2 are MDHEN and SYDVKM. After removal of 5 bases from V and 0 bases from J, the junction contained 6 bases not matched to a gene. The CDR3 is made up of 15 amino acids. The sample was blood. The receptor was derived from a woman aged 40 to 50 with Graves' ophthalmopathy. The J gene is TRBJ1-1, the V gene TRBV28; 7 bases agree with TRBD1. CDR3 in DNA: TGTGCCAGCAGTCCGGGACAGCCCATGAACACTGAAGCTTTCTTT. Amino acids: CASSPGQPMNTEAFF. Full variable domain (outside the CDR3, taken from reference TRBV28 and TRBJ1-1): DVKVTQSSRYLVKRTGEKVFLECVQDMDHENMFWYRQDPGLGLRLIYFSYDVKMKEKGDIPEGYSVSREKKERFSLILESASTNQTSMYLCASSPGQPMNTEAFFGQGTRLTVV.